Each of the 16 T cell receptor beta chains below was sequenced from the same sample in a study of shared clonotypes between healthy human individuals. Clones were sequenced by immunoSEQ multiplex PCR, and TCRdb holds only the in-frame ones, with some missing. The sample has 2 million to 2.5 million clones, over 85% seen once. Source material: naive CD4+ T cells from PBMCs. Subset here: CD45RA+ positively selected. Receptor source: a man in his late teens or twenties in good health. Some clones in this sample may be carry-over from other donors' samples.

The genes are TRBV18 and TRBJ2-5, with TRBD2 matching over 7 bases. The V segment lost 6 bases and the J segment 3 bases; nucleotides outside the gene matches: 7. Germline V gene lookup returns CDR1 KGHSH and CDR2 LQKENI. CDR3 length: 14 amino acids. The CDR3 DNA is TGTGCCAGCTCGCTTACTAGCGCAAAAGAGACCCAGTACTTC. Translated, it gives CASSLTSAKETQYF.

This clone was picked up one time. This sequence joins TRBV6-5 and TRBJ2-2; 7 bases align to TRBD1. Germline loops: CDR1 MNHEY, CDR2 SVGAGI. CDR3 length: 14 residues. Trimming removed 5 bases from V and 6 bases from J; junction bases left unmatched: 6. The CDR3 loop reads CASSRRQGSGELFF. DNA for the CDR3: TGTGCCAGCAGTCGTCGACAGGGCTCCGGGGAGCTGTTTTTT.

This chain joins TRBV6-1 and TRBJ2-5; tentatively, D is TRBD2 (6 bases). Germline V gene data show CDR1 as MNHNS and CDR2 as SASEGT. With 4 bases removed from V and 5 bases from J, the gap between germline ends came to 23 bases. The CDR3 runs 17 residues. CDR3 sequence (DNA): TGTGCCAGCAGTGGGGGGTGGGCTAGCGAGGGAGTGGAGACCCAGTACTTC. Its protein product is CASSGGWASEGVETQYF.

The V call is TRBV6-1, the J call TRBJ2-5; 7 bases line up with TRBD2. This CDR3 contains 14 residues. The ends lost 3 bases at V and 3 bases at J; junction bases unmatched: 4. From germline, CDR1 is MNHNS and CDR2 SASEGT. The CDR3 here is CASSDFGGEETQYF. CDR3 DNA sequence: TGTGCCAGCAGTGACTTTGGGGGGGAAGAGACCCAGTACTTC.

J is TRBJ2-7 and V is TRBV7-6, with 8 bases identical to TRBD1. This CDR3 spans 14 amino acids. Looked up from germline, CDR1 is SGHVS and CDR2 is FNYEAQ. The V and J ends lost 5 bases and 3 bases, in that order; junction bases with no gene match: 6. The CDR3 DNA sequence: TGTGCCAGCAGCACCCGGACAGGGAACTACGAGCAGTACTTC. This encodes CASSTRTGNYEQYF.

J is TRBJ2-3 and V is TRBV6-5; perhaps D is TRBD1 or TRBD2 (5 bases each). The CDR3 is 13 amino acids. Germline CDR1 is MNHEY and CDR2 is SVGAGI. V shed 10 bases and J shed 3 bases, with 14 bases lying between them. The CDR3 protein is CATGDVQTDTQYF. The DNA for the CDR3 is TGTGCCACCGGGGACGTCCAGACAGATACGCAGTATTTT.

The chain has TRBV28 and TRBJ2-2, with TRBD1 matching over 10 bases. CDR1 and CDR2 (germline): MDHEN, SYDVKM. CDR3 length: 16 residues. V lost 4 bases, J lost 5 bases, and 7 bases stayed unmatched. As DNA, the CDR3 is TGTGCCAGCAGTTATAAGACAGGGGGCAGGACCGGGGAGCTGTTTTTT. Amino acid sequence: CASSYKTGGRTGELFF.

The V and J genes are TRBV5-1 and TRBJ1-2, with D unclear. Germline V gives CDR1 SGHRS, CDR2 YFSETQ. Trimming took 0 bases from V and 2 from J, leaving 14 bases between them. There are 16 residues in the CDR3. The CDR3 sequence: CASSLAGGLTNYGYTF. The DNA for the CDR3 is TGCGCCAGCAGCTTGGCTGGCGGTCTGACGAACTATGGCTACACCTTC. Full variable domain (remainder filled in from reference TRBV5-1 and TRBJ1-2): KAGVTQTPRYLIKTRGQQVTLSCSPISGHRSVSWYQQTPGQGLQFLFEYFSETQRNKGNFPGRFSGRQFSNSRSEMNVSTLELGDSALYLCASSLAGGLTNYGYTFGSGTRLTVV.

Worth noting for this clone: The sample holds other DNA sequences that translate to the same CDR3. The chain couples TRBV5-6 to TRBJ2-5; D may be TRBD2 (5 bases). The CDR3 loop spans 13 amino acids. Trimming stripped 1 base from V and 2 bases from J, with 6 bases between. Per germline, CDR1 SGHDT and CDR2 YYEEEE. CDR3 region: CASSLRGQETQYF. DNA of the CDR3: TGTGCCAGCAGCTTGCGGGGACAAGAGACCCAGTACTTC.

Here the CDR3 reads CASSLGRGSRETQYF. CDR3 nucleotide sequence: TGTGCCAGCAGCTTGGGGAGGGGGTCGCGGGAGACCCAGTACTTC. The chain couples TRBV5-4 to TRBJ2-5; D is possibly TRBD1 or TRBD2 (6 bases each). CDR3 length equals 15 residues. In germline, CDR1 is SGHNT, CDR2 YYREEE (reference sequence). V lost 0 bases, J lost 5 bases, and 14 bases lay in between.

The chain uses TRBV6-4 and TRBJ2-6; D may be TRBD2 (6 bases). Germline V gene lookup returns CDR1 MRHNA and CDR2 SNTAGT. The CDR3 extends over 14 amino acids. Trimming cost V 5 bases and J 3 bases, with 8 bases left between them. The chain's CDR3 is CASSWRVGANVLTF. For the CDR3, the DNA is TGTGCCAGCAGTTGGAGGGTTGGGGCCAACGTCCTGACTTTC.

This clone is a singleton in its sample. The chain has TRBV27 and TRBJ2-3; 12 nucleotides match TRBD2. Trimming at V came to 3 bases and at J to 4 bases, leaving 5 bases not matched to a gene. The CDR3 extends over 16 amino acids. Per germline, CDR1 MNHEY and CDR2 SMNVEV (reference sequence). This CDR3 reads CASSFLRLAGADTQYF. CDR3 bases: TGTGCCAGCAGTTTCCTGAGACTAGCGGGAGCAGATACGCAGTATTTT.

The chain uses TRBV4-1 and TRBJ2-2; a possible D gene is TRBD2 (6 bases). V gave up 1 base and J gave up 4 bases, with 10 bases separating them. The CDR3 consists of 15 residues. Germline V gene data show CDR1 as MGHRA and CDR2 as YSYEKL. CDR3 residues: CASSQVGGTTGELFF. CDR3 DNA sequence: TGCGCCAGCAGCCAAGTCGGGGGAACCACCGGGGAGCTGTTTTTT.

This clone appeared once. Different DNA sequences within this sample yield the same CDR3. The J gene is TRBJ2-7, the V gene TRBV7-9; no firm D call. CDR1 and CDR2 (germline): SEHNR, FQNEAQ (reference sequence). V dropped 2 bases and J dropped 1 base, with 3 bases sitting between them. This CDR3 is 12 amino acids long. CDR3 loop: CASSLSSYEQYF. CDR3 sequence (DNA): TGTGCCAGCAGCTTATCATCCTACGAGCAGTACTTC.

This clone is a singleton in its sample. J is TRBJ1-1 and V is TRBV2; TRBD1 agrees at 7 bases. Germline V gene lookup returns CDR1 SNHLY and CDR2 FYNNEI. The trim removed 4 bases at V and 12 bases at J, leaving 5 bases unmatched. The CDR3 consists of 11 residues. The CDR3 region is CASSAGTDPFF. Here the CDR3 DNA reads TGTGCCAGCAGTGCCGGGACAGATCCTTTCTTT.

The chain is built from TRBV5-5 and TRBJ2-2, with TRBD1 matching 9 bases. Germline V gives CDR1 SGHKS, CDR2 YYEKEE (reference sequence). Trimming removed 4 bases from V and 0 bases from J; junction bases left unmatched: 7. The CDR3 spans 17 residues. The CDR3 loop is CASSPGTGKPNTGELFF. CDR3 bases: TGTGCCAGCAGCCCAGGGACAGGGAAGCCGAACACCGGGGAGCTGTTTTTT.